This T cell receptor beta chain was recorded in a study of blood T cell repertoires in COVID-19. Across the whole study: Spain, Italy and the United States supplied samples that represented acute and convalescent COVID-19. PBMCs, B-cell-depleted T cells, or T cells were the source of the cDNA or gDNA that made up the material.

V lost 5 bases and J 0 bases, leaving 13 bases between the germline ends. Germline CDR1 SGHVS, CDR2 FQNEAQ. This CDR3 is 16 amino acids long. Clinical history reported by participants formed the basis on which cohorts were assigned. There are a few counts of this clone. Method: immunoSEQ multiplex PCR; TCRdb's copy keeps in-frame clones and lacks some. Of some 240,000 clones in the sample, approximately 84% were seen once. This TCR was recovered from a woman between 45 and 65 years old who had been exposed to COVID-19. The gene calls are TRBV7-8 and TRBJ1-4; weak D call: TRBD1 (6 bases). Sequenced input: PBMCs or T cells enriched from blood (not recorded which). The CDR3 DNA reads as TGTGCCAGCAGCAACCTACAGGGTTCAACTAATGAAAAACTGTTTTTT. Protein product: CASSNLQGSTNEKLFF.